The rows below give T cell receptor beta chains drawn from one sample of a study of cytomegalovirus exposure and HLA in healthy donors. TCRdb's copy holds only in-frame clones and misses some; the assay was immunoSEQ multiplex PCR. The sample includes 130,000 or so clones, roughly 80% of them seen just once. Specimen: PBMCs. The receptors here all came from a man in his forties in good health and CMV-seronegative. Both conserved end residues are part of each CDR3. The D gene is left open where the match is weak. Only part of the rows carry a size: once, few, many, or a class if the clone is expanded.

D gene: TRBD1
V gene: TRBV6-6
CDR3 length: 13
J gene: TRBJ1-2
clone size: once
CDR3 DNA: TGTGCCAGCAGTCAGACAGGGGATTATGGCTACACCTTC
CDR3 protein: CASSQTGDYGYTF

D gene: .
V gene: TRBV30
CDR3 length: 14
J gene: TRBJ1-4
clone size: .
CDR3 DNA: TGTGCCTGGGGTCGCGGGACAACTAATGAAAAACTGTTTTTT
CDR3 protein: CAWGRGTTNEKLFF

D gene: TRBD1
V gene: TRBV7-9
CDR3 length: 19
J gene: TRBJ2-6
clone size: few
CDR3 DNA: TGTGCCAGCAGCTTAGCGAGCAGGGGGCGCGAACCTGGGGCCAACGTCCTGACTTTC
CDR3 protein: CASSLASRGREPGANVLTF

D gene: .
V gene: TRBV5-1
CDR3 length: 18
J gene: TRBJ1-6
clone size: .
CDR3 DNA: TGCGCCAGCAGCTTGGTAGGAGGGTCAATGCGATACAATTCACCCCTCCACTTT
CDR3 protein: CASSLVGGSMRYNSPLHF

D gene: .
V gene: TRBV4-2
CDR3 length: 16
J gene: TRBJ1-5
clone size: .
CDR3 DNA: TGTGCCAGCAGCCTCTCCTTCGACAGAGAGAATCAGCCCCAGCATTTT
CDR3 protein: CASSLSFDRENQPQHF

D gene: .
V gene: TRBV19
CDR3 length: 14
J gene: TRBJ2-7
clone size: .
CDR3 DNA: TGTGCCAGTAGTACAGGGGGAGGATCCTACGAGCAGTACTTC
CDR3 protein: CASSTGGGSYEQYF

D gene: TRBD2
V gene: TRBV29-1
CDR3 length: 16
J gene: TRBJ2-7
clone size: .
CDR3 DNA: TGCAGCGTTAAGGGACTAGCGGAACAGGGGCCCTACGAGCAGTACTTC
CDR3 protein: CSVKGLAEQGPYEQYF

D gene: .
V gene: TRBV6-5
CDR3 length: 14
J gene: TRBJ1-1
clone size: few
CDR3 DNA: TGTGCCAGCAGTGGCCCGGGATTTTACACTGAAGCTTTCTTT
CDR3 protein: CASSGPGFYTEAFF

D gene: .
V gene: TRBV19
CDR3 length: 14
J gene: TRBJ1-2
clone size: .
CDR3 DNA: TGTGCCAGTAGTATCCCTCTCGAGATTGGTGGCTACACCTTC
CDR3 protein: CASSIPLEIGGYTF

D gene: .
V gene: TRBV9
CDR3 length: 13
J gene: TRBJ2-5
clone size: once
CDR3 DNA: TGTGCCAGCAGCGCCTCTAGCGTGGAGACCCAGTACTTC
CDR3 protein: CASSASSVETQYF

D gene: .
V gene: TRBV5-1
CDR3 length: 14
J gene: TRBJ2-3
clone size: once
CDR3 DNA: TGCGCCAGCACTGGGGGCGTTAGCACAGATACGCAGTATTTT
CDR3 protein: CASTGGVSTDTQYF

D gene: .
V gene: TRBV5-4
CDR3 length: 13
J gene: TRBJ1-2
clone size: .
CDR3 DNA: TGTGCCAGCAGAAAACAGGGAACTCAGGGCTACACCTTC
CDR3 protein: CASRKQGTQGYTF

D gene: .
V gene: TRBV7-2
CDR3 length: 14
J gene: TRBJ2-7
clone size: .
CDR3 DNA: TGTGCCAGCAGCCCGCGCTGGGGCGGAGACGAGCAGTACTTC
CDR3 protein: CASSPRWGGDEQYF

D gene: TRBD2
V gene: TRBV29-1
CDR3 length: 13
J gene: TRBJ2-2
clone size: few
CDR3 DNA: TGCAGCGTTAAGGACCTAGCGGCCGGGGAGCTGTTTTTT
CDR3 protein: CSVKDLAAGELFF

D gene: .
V gene: TRBV6-5
CDR3 length: 12
J gene: TRBJ1-2
clone size: .
CDR3 DNA: TGTGCCAGTCGAGACAGCTTCTATGGCTACACCTTC
CDR3 protein: CASRDSFYGYTF

D gene: TRBD2
V gene: TRBV15
CDR3 length: 18
J gene: TRBJ2-1
clone size: .
CDR3 DNA: TGTGCCACCAGCAGAGATAAAATTGGGACTAGCGCCTTTCAGGTGCAGTTCTTC
CDR3 protein: CATSRDKIGTSAFQVQFF

D gene: .
V gene: TRBV5-1
CDR3 length: 13
J gene: TRBJ1-2
clone size: .
CDR3 DNA: TGCGCCAGCAGCCCTGGGGGGGCTTATGGCTACACCTTC
CDR3 protein: CASSPGGAYGYTF

D gene: .
V gene: TRBV5-1
CDR3 length: 16
J gene: TRBJ1-3
clone size: .
CDR3 DNA: TGCGCCAGCAGCCTTATGACAGGCCCCTCTGGAAACACCATATATTTT
CDR3 protein: CASSLMTGPSGNTIYF

D gene: .
V gene: TRBV6-1
CDR3 length: 15
J gene: TRBJ1-5
clone size: .
CDR3 DNA: TGTGCCAGCAGTGAAGGAGGACAGTGGGATCAGCCCCAGCATTTT
CDR3 protein: CASSEGGQWDQPQHF

D gene: TRBD1
V gene: TRBV5-1
CDR3 length: 14
J gene: TRBJ2-3
clone size: .
CDR3 DNA: TGCGCCAGCAGCGGACAGGGGGCGAGAGATACGCAGTATTTT
CDR3 protein: CASSGQGARDTQYF

D gene: .
V gene: TRBV29-1
CDR3 length: 14
J gene: TRBJ1-1
clone size: few
CDR3 DNA: TGCAGCGTGGGGGGAGCTGGGGGGGCGGGTGAAGCTTTCTTT
CDR3 protein: CSVGGAGGAGEAFF

D gene: .
V gene: TRBV10-2
CDR3 length: 13
J gene: TRBJ2-2
clone size: .
CDR3 DNA: TGCGCCAGCAGTGAGGAGCTAACCGGGGAGCTGTTTTTT
CDR3 protein: CASSEELTGELFF

D gene: TRBD1
V gene: TRBV18
CDR3 length: 15
J gene: TRBJ1-2
clone size: .
CDR3 DNA: TGTGCCAGCTCAACGACAGGGGGCACGAACTATGGCTACACCTTC
CDR3 protein: CASSTTGGTNYGYTF

D gene: .
V gene: TRBV4-3
CDR3 length: 15
J gene: TRBJ2-7
clone size: .
CDR3 DNA: TGCGCCAGCAGCCAAACTCAGGGTTGGATCTACGAGCAGTACTTC
CDR3 protein: CASSQTQGWIYEQYF

D gene: TRBD1
V gene: TRBV10-3
CDR3 length: 18
J gene: TRBJ2-6
clone size: .
CDR3 DNA: TGTGCCATCAGTGGTAAACAGGGGACGAGCTCTGGGGCCAACGTCCTGACTTTC
CDR3 protein: CAISGKQGTSSGANVLTF

D gene: .
V gene: TRBV7-2
CDR3 length: 16
J gene: TRBJ1-1
clone size: .
CDR3 DNA: TGTGCCAGCAGCTCCGACTGGCTAGCTGGACGCACTGAAGCTTTCTTT
CDR3 protein: CASSSDWLAGRTEAFF

D gene: .
V gene: TRBV7-9
CDR3 length: 18
J gene: TRBJ1-2
clone size: .
CDR3 DNA: TGTTCCAGCAGGCCCCAGGGGTCCCCGCCAAGAGCTAACTATGGCTACACCTTC
CDR3 protein: CSSRPQGSPPRANYGYTF

D gene: TRBD2
V gene: TRBV9
CDR3 length: 19
J gene: TRBJ2-3
clone size: .
CDR3 DNA: TGTGCCAGCAGCAGAGGGGCGACTAGCGGGGGGAGTAGCACAGATACGCAGTATTTT
CDR3 protein: CASSRGATSGGSSTDTQYF

D gene: .
V gene: TRBV5-6
CDR3 length: 13
J gene: TRBJ1-1
clone size: .
CDR3 DNA: TGTGCCAGCAGCTTGGGACCTGGGGGGGTAGCTTTCTTT
CDR3 protein: CASSLGPGGVAFF

D gene: TRBD1
V gene: TRBV27
CDR3 length: 14
J gene: TRBJ2-7
clone size: .
CDR3 DNA: TGTGCCAGCAGTTTCCAGGGGGTCGACTACGAGCAGTACTTC
CDR3 protein: CASSFQGVDYEQYF

D gene: .
V gene: TRBV4-3
CDR3 length: 15
J gene: TRBJ2-5
clone size: .
CDR3 DNA: TGCGCCAGCAGCCATAGTGGGACTTATCAAGAGACCCAGTACTTC
CDR3 protein: CASSHSGTYQETQYF

D gene: TRBD1
V gene: TRBV7-3
CDR3 length: 17
J gene: TRBJ1-2
clone size: .
CDR3 DNA: TGTGCCAGCAGCTTAGTTGGGGACAGCGGGCCTCCCCAGGGCTACACCTTC
CDR3 protein: CASSLVGDSGPPQGYTF

D gene: .
V gene: TRBV7-8
CDR3 length: 14
J gene: TRBJ1-2
clone size: .
CDR3 DNA: TGTGCCAGCAGCTCCAAACAGGGTGGCTATGGCTACACCTTC
CDR3 protein: CASSSKQGGYGYTF

D gene: TRBD2
V gene: TRBV28
CDR3 length: 18
J gene: TRBJ2-1
clone size: .
CDR3 DNA: TGTGCCAGCAGTTTAGCAGGACTAGCGGGGGGATCCTACAATGAGCAGTTCTTC
CDR3 protein: CASSLAGLAGGSYNEQFF

D gene: .
V gene: TRBV6-1
CDR3 length: 12
J gene: TRBJ1-2
clone size: .
CDR3 DNA: TGTGCCAGCAGCTATGTTACTAGGGTTGACACCTTC
CDR3 protein: CASSYVTRVDTF

D gene: TRBD1
V gene: TRBV4-2
CDR3 length: 15
J gene: TRBJ2-2
clone size: .
CDR3 DNA: TGTGCCAGCAGCCAGACAGGGGGTAACACCGGGGAGCTGTTTTTT
CDR3 protein: CASSQTGGNTGELFF

D gene: TRBD2
V gene: TRBV5-1
CDR3 length: 17
J gene: TRBJ2-5
clone size: .
CDR3 DNA: TGCGCCAGCAGCTACACTGGGGCTAGCGGGGGGGCCGAGACCCAGTACTTC
CDR3 protein: CASSYTGASGGAETQYF

D gene: TRBD1
V gene: TRBV6-1
CDR3 length: 16
J gene: TRBJ2-7
clone size: once
CDR3 DNA: TGTGCCAGCAGTGGCGGACAGGGGGTTGCTTCCTACGAGCAGTACTTC
CDR3 protein: CASSGGQGVASYEQYF

D gene: .
V gene: TRBV19
CDR3 length: 15
J gene: TRBJ2-4
clone size: .
CDR3 DNA: TGTGCCAGTAGTATAGTGGGCCTGTCGGGGGACATTCAGTACTTC
CDR3 protein: CASSIVGLSGDIQYF

D gene: .
V gene: TRBV28
CDR3 length: 13
J gene: TRBJ1-5
clone size: .
CDR3 DNA: TGTGCCAGCAGTAAGCTAACTAATCAGCCCCAGCATTTT
CDR3 protein: CASSKLTNQPQHF

D gene: .
V gene: TRBV7-9
CDR3 length: 12
J gene: TRBJ1-5
clone size: .
CDR3 DNA: TGTTCCAGCAGCCCCAATGGGCAGGCCCAGCATTTT
CDR3 protein: CSSSPNGQAQHF

D gene: .
V gene: TRBV13
CDR3 length: 15
J gene: TRBJ2-7
clone size: .
CDR3 DNA: TGTGCCAGCAGCCCCCCAGACAGAAGCTCCTACGAGCAGTACTTC
CDR3 protein: CASSPPDRSSYEQYF

D gene: .
V gene: TRBV5-1
CDR3 length: 15
J gene: TRBJ1-6
clone size: few
CDR3 DNA: TGCGCCAGCAGCTTGGAGGCGGCCATTAACTCACCCCTCCACTTT
CDR3 protein: CASSLEAAINSPLHF

D gene: .
V gene: TRBV25-1
CDR3 length: 14
J gene: TRBJ2-4
clone size: .
CDR3 DNA: TGTGCCAGCGCTGGACAGCCGAGATACAACATTCAGTACTTC
CDR3 protein: CASAGQPRYNIQYF

D gene: .
V gene: TRBV9
CDR3 length: 16
J gene: TRBJ1-1
clone size: .
CDR3 DNA: TGTGCCAGCAGCGTAGTGGGGCAGCTGTTAGACACTGAAGCTTTCTTT
CDR3 protein: CASSVVGQLLDTEAFF

D gene: .
V gene: TRBV9
CDR3 length: 15
J gene: TRBJ2-7
clone size: once
CDR3 DNA: TGTGCCAGCAGCCCTCAGGGGGGAATAGTCTACGAGCAGTACTTC
CDR3 protein: CASSPQGGIVYEQYF

D gene: .
V gene: TRBV6-5
CDR3 length: 14
J gene: TRBJ1-2
clone size: .
CDR3 DNA: TGTGCCAGCAGTTACTCGGAGGGGAACTATGGCTACACCTTC
CDR3 protein: CASSYSEGNYGYTF

D gene: TRBD1
V gene: TRBV9
CDR3 length: 14
J gene: TRBJ1-5
clone size: .
CDR3 DNA: TGTGCCAGCAGCCGGACAGGGAACGATCAGCCCCAGCATTTT
CDR3 protein: CASSRTGNDQPQHF

D gene: TRBD1
V gene: TRBV7-7
CDR3 length: 16
J gene: TRBJ1-1
clone size: .
CDR3 DNA: TGTGCCAGCAGCCGTCTACCTCCGGGACAGGGCACTGAAGCTTTCTTT
CDR3 protein: CASSRLPPGQGTEAFF

D gene: TRBD1
V gene: TRBV29-1
CDR3 length: 15
J gene: TRBJ1-3
clone size: .
CDR3 DNA: TGCAGCGCAGTTGCGGGACAGCTTCCCGGAAACACCATATATTTT
CDR3 protein: CSAVAGQLPGNTIYF

D gene: TRBD1
V gene: TRBV5-1
CDR3 length: 13
J gene: TRBJ1-2
clone size: .
CDR3 DNA: TGCGCCAGCAGCCCAAGACAGGGAAATGGCTACACCTTC
CDR3 protein: CASSPRQGNGYTF

D gene: TRBD1
V gene: TRBV7-8
CDR3 length: 20
J gene: TRBJ1-5
clone size: .
CDR3 DNA: TGTGCCAGCAGCTTATTTGGGGGTCCCGGGGGGACAGGGGGCAATCAGCCCCAGCATTTT
CDR3 protein: CASSLFGGPGGTGGNQPQHF

D gene: TRBD2
V gene: TRBV27
CDR3 length: 19
J gene: TRBJ2-5
clone size: once
CDR3 DNA: TGTGCCAGCAGTCCACACGCCCGACTAGCGGGGGTACAGCAAGAGACCCAGTACTTC
CDR3 protein: CASSPHARLAGVQQETQYF

D gene: TRBD1
V gene: TRBV19
CDR3 length: 16
J gene: TRBJ1-4
clone size: few
CDR3 DNA: TGTGCCAGTAGTACCTGGACAGGGGTGGGTAATGAAAAACTGTTTTTT
CDR3 protein: CASSTWTGVGNEKLFF

D gene: .
V gene: TRBV2
CDR3 length: 12
J gene: TRBJ1-2
clone size: few
CDR3 DNA: TGTGCCAGCAGCCCGGGGAACTATGGCTACACCTTC
CDR3 protein: CASSPGNYGYTF